The rows below give T cell receptor beta chains drawn from one sample of a study of CD8+ T cells in alopecia areata. The table came from immunoSEQ multiplex PCR; TCRdb's copy has only in-frame clones and leaves some out. The table has about 220,000 clones, more than 45% seen once. The source was CD4+ T cells sorted from blood, collected at week 4, from a patient treated with tofacitinib. The receptor set was obtained from a human donor with alopecia areata. Each CDR3 is given with its conserved first and last residue. The D gene is left open where the match is weak. The size entry is marked missing in some rows and otherwise reads once, few, many or a size class.

TRBV2	NA	TRBD1	TRBJ2-5	TGTGCCAGAACAGGGGCTGGGGAGACCCAGTACTTC	CARTGAGETQYF
TRBV11-2	once	NA	TRBJ2-3	TGTGCCAGCAGCTTAGGAGCAGATACGCAGTATTTT	CASSLGADTQYF
TRBV30	NA	TRBD1	TRBJ1-2	TGTGCCTGGAGTTTCACAGGGGATGGCTACACCTTC	CAWSFTGDGYTF
TRBV11-2	NA	TRBD1	TRBJ1-1	TGTGCCAGCAGCTTAGGACAGGGGCGAGCTTTCTTT	CASSLGQGRAFF
TRBV29-1	NA	TRBD1	TRBJ2-3	TGCAGCGTGGCTCGACAGGGGGGCCGCACAGATACGCAGTATTTT	CSVARQGGRTDTQYF
TRBV5-1	NA	NA	TRBJ1-3	TGCGCCAGCAGCTTGGCAGCCTCTGGAAACACCATATATTTT	CASSLAASGNTIYF
TRBV5-6	NA	TRBD2	TRBJ2-7	TGTGCCAGCAGCTTGGCGCGGGGGACCCGGGAGCAGTACTTC	CASSLARGTREQYF
TRBV18	few	NA	TRBJ2-7	TGTGCCAGCTCACCACCAGGGCCCTACGAGCAGTACTTC	CASSPPGPYEQYF
TRBV7-2	NA	NA	TRBJ1-1	TGTGCCAGCAGCGCGACCTCGAACACTGAAGCTTTCTTT	CASSATSNTEAFF
TRBV19	few	NA	TRBJ2-7	TGTGCCAGTAGTGAAGGGACGGGACAGTACTTC	CASSEGTGQYF
TRBV9	NA	NA	TRBJ2-2	TGTGCCAGCAGCGTGACAGGGAACACCGGGGAGCTGTTTTTT	CASSVTGNTGELFF
TRBV29-1	NA	NA	TRBJ2-1	TGCAGCGTTGACGACAGGAATGAGCAGTTCTTC	CSVDDRNEQFF
TRBV27	NA	TRBD1	TRBJ1-6	TGTGCCAGCAGTTTAGGGACAGAAAATTCACCCCTCCACTTT	CASSLGTENSPLHF
TRBV15	NA	NA	TRBJ2-1	TGTGCCACCAGCAGAGTGGGGGACAACAATGAGCAGTTCTTC	CATSRVGDNNEQFF
TRBV29-1	NA	NA	TRBJ1-4	TGCAGCGTTGGATTGGTCGCGGATGAAAAACTGTTTTTT	CSVGLVADEKLFF
TRBV6-5	NA	TRBD1	TRBJ1-6	TGTGCCAGCAACGGACAGGGCGGTTCACCCCTCCACTTT	CASNGQGGSPLHF
TRBV29-1	NA	TRBD1	TRBJ2-5	TGCAGCATATCAGGACAGGGGACCCAAGAGACCCAGTACTTC	CSISGQGTQETQYF
TRBV6-5	NA	TRBD1	TRBJ1-6	TGTGCCAGCAGAACAGGGGGTAATTCACCCCTCCACTTT	CASRTGGNSPLHF
TRBV15	NA	TRBD1	TRBJ1-5	TGTGCCACCAGCAGAGAGGACAGGGGTAGCAATCAGCCCCAGCATTTT	CATSREDRGSNQPQHF
TRBV18	once	TRBD1	TRBJ1-6	TGTGCCAGCTCACGGAGGTCGGACAGGACAGGGAATTCACCCCTCCACTTT	CASSRRSDRTGNSPLHF
TRBV2	NA	NA	TRBJ2-3	TGTGCCAGCAGTGAAAAGCGAGATACGCAGTATTTT	CASSEKRDTQYF
TRBV5-1	NA	NA	TRBJ2-7	TGCGCCAGCAGCTCCCTTGACTCGATCTACGAGCAGTACTTC	CASSSLDSIYEQYF
TRBV18	few	TRBD2	TRBJ2-5	TGTGCCAGCTCACCCCTAGCGGGGGGACCCCAAGAGACCCAGTACTTC	CASSPLAGGPQETQYF
TRBV6-1	NA	TRBD2	TRBJ2-7	TGTGCCAGCGGGGAGGGGCGCGAGCAGTACTTC	CASGEGREQYF
TRBV11-2	NA	NA	TRBJ1-1	TGTGCCAGCAGGATGACGGGAGGGAGTAATGAAGCTTTCTTT	CASRMTGGSNEAFF
TRBV6-1	few	NA	TRBJ2-1	TGTGCCAGCAGTGGGGGCGGACGGAGGGAGCAGTTCTTC	CASSGGGRREQFF
TRBV29-1	few	NA	TRBJ1-1	TGCAGCGTTGGGGCAGGGTTGAACACTGAAGCTTTCTTT	CSVGAGLNTEAFF
TRBV5-1	NA	TRBD2	TRBJ2-7	TGCGCCAGCAGCTCGGAGGGAGCGGGGGCTCGGGAGCAGTACTTC	CASSSEGAGAREQYF
TRBV5-1	NA	TRBD2	TRBJ2-3	TGCGCCAGCAGGTCCAGCGGGGGGGATGCAGATACGCAGTATTTT	CASRSSGGDADTQYF
TRBV18	few	NA	TRBJ1-6	TGTGCCAGCTCACCACGGACAGCTCATAATTCACCCCTCCACTTT	CASSPRTAHNSPLHF
TRBV27	NA	NA	TRBJ1-2	TGTGCCAGCAAGCCCGAGATTTTTGCCTATGGCTACACCTTC	CASKPEIFAYGYTF
TRBV2	NA	NA	TRBJ2-4	TGTGCCAGCGACTCGAGGGGGGGAGAAGCCAAAAACATTCAGTACTTC	CASDSRGGEAKNIQYF
TRBV25-1	NA	NA	TRBJ2-7	TGTGCCAGCAGTGATTCCAGGGCACTAGAGCAGTACTTC	CASSDSRALEQYF
TRBV9	few	NA	TRBJ2-2	TGTGCCAGCAGCGTAGGAGCCGGACAAAACACCGGGGAGCTGTTTTTT	CASSVGAGQNTGELFF
TRBV2	few	NA	TRBJ2-1	TGTGCCAGCAGGCCTGAGCAGTTCTTC	CASRPEQFF
TRBV9	NA	NA	TRBJ1-1	TGTGCCAGCAGTCCAGGGACGAACACTGAAGCTTTCTTT	CASSPGTNTEAFF
TRBV2	NA	NA	TRBJ1-1	TGTGCCAGCACTACCATTTGGGGATCGAACACTGAAGCTTTCTTT	CASTTIWGSNTEAFF
TRBV5-6	NA	NA	TRBJ2-6	TGTGCCAGCAGCTTGGGGCCGCCCCCTGGGGCCAACGTCCTGACTTTC	CASSLGPPPGANVLTF
TRBV5-6	NA	NA	TRBJ2-1	TGTGCCAGCAGCTCTATGTACAATGAGCAGTTCTTC	CASSSMYNEQFF
TRBV18	few	TRBD2	TRBJ2-1	TGTGCCAGCTCTCCAAGGACTAGCGGGGGACTCTACAATGAGCAGTTCTTC	CASSPRTSGGLYNEQFF
TRBV6-5	NA	NA	TRBJ2-7	TGTGCCACTTCCTCCGGGACGGCGTATGAGCAGTACTTC	CATSSGTAYEQYF
TRBV10-3	few	NA	TRBJ1-5	TGTGCATCCGCAGAAGGGGATGCGAACAATCAGCCCCAGCATTTT	CASAEGDANNQPQHF
TRBV7-9	NA	TRBD1	TRBJ2-2	TGTGCCAGCAGCCGACAGGGGGCCGGGGAGCTGTTTTTT	CASSRQGAGELFF
TRBV7-9	few	TRBD2	TRBJ2-3	TGTGCCAGCAGCCGAAGGGAACTAGCGGGATCAGGAGATACGCAGTATTTT	CASSRRELAGSGDTQYF
TRBV10-3	few	NA	TRBJ2-7	TGTGCCATCAGCAAGACAGGAAGCTCCTACGAGCAGTACTTC	CAISKTGSSYEQYF
TRBV30	NA	NA	TRBJ1-2	TGTGCCTGGAGTGATAGGGGCGCTAACTATGGCTACACCTTC	CAWSDRGANYGYTF
TRBV5-1	many	NA	TRBJ2-7	TGCGCCAGCAGCTTGCCGGGGTATGAGCAGTACTTC	CASSLPGYEQYF
TRBV25-1	NA	TRBD1	TRBJ2-7	TGTGCCAGCAACACAGGGGGCAGTTCCTACGAGCAGTACTTC	CASNTGGSSYEQYF
TRBV2	NA	NA	TRBJ2-5	TGTGCCAGCCTCTCGGGTCGGGAAGAGACCCAGTACTTC	CASLSGREETQYF
TRBV29-1	NA	NA	TRBJ1-2	TGCAGCGTTGCCGGACGGTGGAGCGATGGCTACACCTTC	CSVAGRWSDGYTF
TRBV29-1	once	NA	TRBJ1-4	TGCAGCGTTGAAGATCCCCCCGGTATAGGAAAACTGTTTTTT	CSVEDPPGIGKLFF
TRBV5-1	once	NA	TRBJ1-6	TGCGCCAGCAGTCCCGCGGGAGATAATTCACCCCTCCACTTT	CASSPAGDNSPLHF